These 11 T cell receptor beta chains share one sample of origin, sequenced in a study of T-cell memory formation after mild COVID-19 (dated by TCRdb to 2020 to 2022). Library generation was performed with 5' RACE. Sequencer: Illumina NovaSeq 6000. TCRdb's own reprocessing of the public reads used fastp at Q25 and MiXCR and kept productive beta chains. Here each entry gathers all rows of one CDR3 protein and keeps the most common genes and DNA. Recorded for this sample are fewer than 550,000 distinct CDR3 sequences; around 20% of them occurred a single time. The ten largest make up roughly 8.4% of the sample. The sequenced sample consisted of PBMCs or a T cell subset sorted from them (not recorded which). The source is an adult woman who had mild COVID-19 (a few samples of this study predate the infection). The sample titles of this study are shuffled in the database, so cell type and time point are left out; the donor was told from shared clones.

There are a few counts of this clonotype. The chain carries TRBV7-2 and TRBJ1-2, with 7 bases matching TRBD1. There are 13 residues in the CDR3. J lost 3 bases, V lost 6 bases, and 4 bases had no gene match. Germline assignment: CDR1 SGHTA and CDR2 FQGNSA. DNA of the CDR3: TGTGCCAGCAGTATCGACAGGGACTATGGCTACACCTTC. As protein: CASSIDRDYGYTF.

This clonotype has only a few counts. This chain joins TRBV29-1 and TRBJ1-5, with D perhaps TRBD1 (5 bases). V shed 2 bases and J shed 7 bases, with 21 bases lying between them. Germline-derived CDR1 and CDR2 are SQVTM and ANQGSEA. The CDR3 spans 16 residues. The CDR3 nucleotides read TGCAGCGTTGAATGGGGGAGGTGTTTGTCGGACCAGCCCCAGCATTTT. Amino acid sequence: CSVEWGRCLSDQPQHF.

This clonotype was found a few times. The V and J genes are TRBV7-8 and TRBJ2-2; TRBD2 aligns across 8 bases. The V gene's germline CDR1 is SGHVS and CDR2 FQNEAQ. The junction had 3 bases not matched to a gene; V was cut back by 11 bases and J by 4 bases. The CDR3 is 12 amino acids. CDR3 in DNA: TGTGCCGGCGCGGGGGGCACCGGGGAGCTGTTTTTT. This gives the protein CAGAGGTGELFF.

This chain joins TRBV12-3 or TRBV12-4 and TRBJ1-1; 8 nucleotides align to TRBD1. Germline trimming cut 6 bases from V and 10 bases from J; bases unmatched to any gene: 4. The CDR3 length is 11 residues. CDR3 sequence (DNA): TGTGCCAGCAGCTGGACAGGGATAGCTTTCTTT. Protein product: CASSWTGIAFF.

The chain combines TRBV11-2 with TRBJ2-7; TRBD1 aligns across 7 bases. Trimming removed 5 bases from V and 3 bases from J; junction bases left unmatched: 10. The germline V gene encodes CDR1 SGHAT and CDR2 FQNNGV. CDR3 length equals 15 residues. The CDR3 loop reads CASSRSEGGNYEQYF. For the CDR3, the DNA is TGTGCCAGCAGCCGATCAGAAGGGGGCAACTACGAGCAGTACTTC.

The rearrangement links TRBV7-9 to TRBJ1-1; TRBD1 might be the D (5 bases). From germline, CDR1 is SEHNR and CDR2 FQNEAQ (reference sequence). The CDR3 contains 13 residues. V lost 4 bases, J lost 6 bases, and 12 bases lay in between. Here the CDR3 reads CASSSIGAAEAFF. CDR3 DNA sequence: TGTGCCAGCAGCTCCATAGGGGCGGCTGAAGCTTTCTTT.

This clonotype came up a few times. This chain connects TRBV4-2 to TRBJ1-1, with 8 bases that match TRBD1. The CDR3 is 15 residues long. V dropped 2 bases and J dropped 3; count of bases not matched to a gene: 5. CDR1 is LGHNA, CDR2 YNFKEQ, per germline. This CDR3 reads CASSQLDRGHTEAFF. The CDR3 DNA sequence: TGTGCCAGCAGCCAATTAGACAGGGGACACACTGAAGCTTTCTTT.

This clonotype was observed a few times. The chain recombines TRBV2 with TRBJ2-3; D is possibly TRBD1 or TRBD2 (6 bases each). CDR1 and CDR2 (germline): SNHLY, FYNNEI. V was pared by 4 bases and J by 5 bases, with 16 bases between. This CDR3 is 15 amino acids long. For the CDR3, the DNA is TGTGCCAGCAGTGGGGTCGGGGGCCTGGGAGATACGCAGTATTTT. Translation: CASSGVGGLGDTQYF.

This chain uses TRBV5-1 with TRBJ2-5, with TRBD1 matching over 8 bases. The V gene end was trimmed by 0 bases and the J gene end by 5 bases; junction bases not matched to a gene: 9. The CDR3 is 16 residues long. Germline CDR1 reads SGHRS; CDR2 reads YFSETQ. This CDR3 is CASSLGDRKMVETQYF. The CDR3 DNA follows: TGCGCCAGCAGCTTGGGGGACAGGAAGATGGTGGAGACCCAGTACTTC. Combining the CDR3 with reference TRBV5-1 and TRBJ2-5 gives the whole variable domain KAGVTQTPRYLIKTRGQQVTLSCSPISGHRSVSWYQQTPGQGLQFLFEYFSETQRNKGNFPGRFSGRQFSNSRSEMNVSTLELGDSALYLCASSLGDRKMVETQYFGPGTRLLVL.

CDR3 nucleotides: TGTGCCAGCAGTCGAGGACAGGATCCCTCGGTGGGGACCCAGTACTTC. It encodes CASSRGQDPSVGTQYF. This chain links TRBV9 with TRBJ2-5; 7 bases line up with TRBD1. This CDR3 comprises 16 residues. Germline V gene sequence: CDR1 SGDLS, CDR2 YYNGEE. V was pared by 5 bases and J by 7 bases, with 17 bases of the junction left unmatched.

The chain joins TRBV19 to TRBJ2-2; 12 nucleotides match TRBD1. There are 17 residues in the CDR3. The germline gives CDR1 LNHDA, CDR2 SQIVND (reference sequence). V was pared by 4 bases and J by 5 bases, with 8 bases of the junction left unmatched. CDR3 sequence (DNA): TGTGCCAGTAGTAATAGGGACAGGGGGCGCCGAACCGGGGAGCTGTTTTTT. Translating it yields CASSNRDRGRRTGELFF.